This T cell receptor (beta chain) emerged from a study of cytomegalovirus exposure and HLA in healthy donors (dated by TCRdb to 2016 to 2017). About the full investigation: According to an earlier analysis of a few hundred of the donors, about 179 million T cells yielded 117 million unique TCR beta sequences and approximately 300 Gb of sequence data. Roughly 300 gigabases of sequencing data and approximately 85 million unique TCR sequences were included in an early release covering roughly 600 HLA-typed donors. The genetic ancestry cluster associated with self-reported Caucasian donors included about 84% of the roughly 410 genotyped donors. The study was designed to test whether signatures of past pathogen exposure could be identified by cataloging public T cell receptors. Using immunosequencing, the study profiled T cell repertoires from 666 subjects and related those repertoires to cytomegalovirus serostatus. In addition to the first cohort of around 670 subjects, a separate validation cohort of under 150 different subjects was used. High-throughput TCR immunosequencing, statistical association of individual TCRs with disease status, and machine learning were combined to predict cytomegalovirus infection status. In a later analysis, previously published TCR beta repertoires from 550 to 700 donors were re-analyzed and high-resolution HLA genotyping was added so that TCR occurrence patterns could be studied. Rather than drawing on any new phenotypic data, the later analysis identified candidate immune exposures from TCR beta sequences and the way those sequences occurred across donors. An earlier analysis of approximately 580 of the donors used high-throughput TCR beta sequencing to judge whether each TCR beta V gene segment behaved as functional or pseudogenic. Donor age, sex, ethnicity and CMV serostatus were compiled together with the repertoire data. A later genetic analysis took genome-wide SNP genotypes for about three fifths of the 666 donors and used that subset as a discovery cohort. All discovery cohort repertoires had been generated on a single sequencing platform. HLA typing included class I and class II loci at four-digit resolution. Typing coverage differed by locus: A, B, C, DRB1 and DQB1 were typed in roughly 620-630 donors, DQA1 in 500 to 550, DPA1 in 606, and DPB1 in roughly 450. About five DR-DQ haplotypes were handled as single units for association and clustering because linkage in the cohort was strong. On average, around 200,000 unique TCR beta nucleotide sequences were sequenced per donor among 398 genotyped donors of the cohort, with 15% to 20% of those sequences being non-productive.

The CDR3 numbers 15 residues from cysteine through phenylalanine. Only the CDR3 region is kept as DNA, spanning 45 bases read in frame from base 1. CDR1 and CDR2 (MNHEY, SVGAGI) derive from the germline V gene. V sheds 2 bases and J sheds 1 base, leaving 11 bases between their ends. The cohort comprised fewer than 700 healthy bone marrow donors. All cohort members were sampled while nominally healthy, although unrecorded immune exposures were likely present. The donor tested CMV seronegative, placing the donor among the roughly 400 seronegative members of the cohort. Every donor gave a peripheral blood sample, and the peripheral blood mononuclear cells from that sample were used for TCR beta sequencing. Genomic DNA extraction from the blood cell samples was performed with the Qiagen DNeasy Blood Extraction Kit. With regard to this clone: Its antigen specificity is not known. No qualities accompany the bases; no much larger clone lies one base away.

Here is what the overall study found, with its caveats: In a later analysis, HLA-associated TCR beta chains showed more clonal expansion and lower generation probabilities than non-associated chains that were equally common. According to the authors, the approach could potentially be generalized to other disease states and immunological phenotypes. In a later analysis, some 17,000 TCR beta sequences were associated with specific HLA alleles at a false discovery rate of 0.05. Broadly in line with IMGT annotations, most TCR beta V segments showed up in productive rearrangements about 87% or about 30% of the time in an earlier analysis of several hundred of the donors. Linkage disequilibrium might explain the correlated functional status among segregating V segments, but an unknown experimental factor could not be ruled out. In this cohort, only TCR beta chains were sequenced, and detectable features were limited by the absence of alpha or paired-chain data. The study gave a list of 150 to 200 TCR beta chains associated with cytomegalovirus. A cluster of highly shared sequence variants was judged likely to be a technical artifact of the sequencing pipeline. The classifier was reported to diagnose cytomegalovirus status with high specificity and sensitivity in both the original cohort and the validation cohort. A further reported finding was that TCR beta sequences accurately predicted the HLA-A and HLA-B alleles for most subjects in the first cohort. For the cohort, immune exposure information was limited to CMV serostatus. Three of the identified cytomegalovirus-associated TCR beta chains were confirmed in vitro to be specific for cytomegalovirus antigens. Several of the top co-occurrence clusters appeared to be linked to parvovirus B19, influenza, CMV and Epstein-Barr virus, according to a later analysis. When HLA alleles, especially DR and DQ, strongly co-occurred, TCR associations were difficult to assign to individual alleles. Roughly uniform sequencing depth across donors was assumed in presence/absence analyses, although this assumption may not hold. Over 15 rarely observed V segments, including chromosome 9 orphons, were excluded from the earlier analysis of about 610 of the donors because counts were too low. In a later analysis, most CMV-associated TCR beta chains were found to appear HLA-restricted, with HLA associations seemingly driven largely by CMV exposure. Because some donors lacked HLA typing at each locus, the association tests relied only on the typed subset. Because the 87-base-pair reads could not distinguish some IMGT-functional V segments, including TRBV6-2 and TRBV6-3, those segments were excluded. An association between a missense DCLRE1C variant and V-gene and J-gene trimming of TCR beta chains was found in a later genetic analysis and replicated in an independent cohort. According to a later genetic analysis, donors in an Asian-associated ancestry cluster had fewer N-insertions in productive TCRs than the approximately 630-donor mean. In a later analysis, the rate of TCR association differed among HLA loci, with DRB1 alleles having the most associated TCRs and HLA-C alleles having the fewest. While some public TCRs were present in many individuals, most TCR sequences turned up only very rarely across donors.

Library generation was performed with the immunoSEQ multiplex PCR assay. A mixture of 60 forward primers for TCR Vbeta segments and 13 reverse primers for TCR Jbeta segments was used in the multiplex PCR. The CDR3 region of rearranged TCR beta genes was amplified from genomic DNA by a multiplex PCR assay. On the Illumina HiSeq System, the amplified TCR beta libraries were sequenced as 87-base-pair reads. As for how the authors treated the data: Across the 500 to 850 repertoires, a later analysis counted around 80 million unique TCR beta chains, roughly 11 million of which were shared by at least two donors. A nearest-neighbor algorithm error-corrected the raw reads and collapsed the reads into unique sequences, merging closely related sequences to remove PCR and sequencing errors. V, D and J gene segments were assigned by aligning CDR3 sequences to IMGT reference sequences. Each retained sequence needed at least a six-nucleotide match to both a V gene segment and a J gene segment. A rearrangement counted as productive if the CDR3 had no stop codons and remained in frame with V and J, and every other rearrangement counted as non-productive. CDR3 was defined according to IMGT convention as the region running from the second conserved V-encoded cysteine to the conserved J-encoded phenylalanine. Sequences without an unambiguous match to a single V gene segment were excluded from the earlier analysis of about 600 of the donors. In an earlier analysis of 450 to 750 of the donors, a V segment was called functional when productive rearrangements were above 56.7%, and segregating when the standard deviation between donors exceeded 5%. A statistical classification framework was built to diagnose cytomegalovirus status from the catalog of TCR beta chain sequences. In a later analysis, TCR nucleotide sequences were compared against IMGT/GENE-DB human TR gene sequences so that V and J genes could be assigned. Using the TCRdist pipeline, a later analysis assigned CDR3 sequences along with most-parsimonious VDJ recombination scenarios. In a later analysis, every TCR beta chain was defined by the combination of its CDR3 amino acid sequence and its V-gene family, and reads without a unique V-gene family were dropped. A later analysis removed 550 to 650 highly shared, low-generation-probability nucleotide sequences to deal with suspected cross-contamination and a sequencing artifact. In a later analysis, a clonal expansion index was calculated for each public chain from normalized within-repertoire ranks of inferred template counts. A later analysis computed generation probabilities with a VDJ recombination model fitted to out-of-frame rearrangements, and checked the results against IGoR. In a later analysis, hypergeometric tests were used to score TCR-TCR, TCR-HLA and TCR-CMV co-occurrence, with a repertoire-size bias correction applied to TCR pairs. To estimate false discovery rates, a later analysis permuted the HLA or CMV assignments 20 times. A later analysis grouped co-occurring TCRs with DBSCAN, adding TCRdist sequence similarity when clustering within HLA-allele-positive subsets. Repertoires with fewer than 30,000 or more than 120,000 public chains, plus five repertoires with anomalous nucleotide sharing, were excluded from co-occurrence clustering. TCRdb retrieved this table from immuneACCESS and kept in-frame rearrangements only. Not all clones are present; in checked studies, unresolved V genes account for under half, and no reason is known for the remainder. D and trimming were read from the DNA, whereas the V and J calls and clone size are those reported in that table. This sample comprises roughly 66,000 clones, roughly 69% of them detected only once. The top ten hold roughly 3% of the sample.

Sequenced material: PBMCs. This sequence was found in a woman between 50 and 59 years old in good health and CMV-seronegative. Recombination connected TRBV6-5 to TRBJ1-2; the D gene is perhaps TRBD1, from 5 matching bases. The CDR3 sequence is CASSYNGGGNYGYTF. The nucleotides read TGTGCCAGCAGTTACAACGGGGGGGGTAACTATGGCTACACCTTC.